This T cell receptor beta chain came from a study of blood T cell repertoires in COVID-19. Trimming removed 3 bases from V and 4 bases from J; junction bases left unmatched: 6. Per the germline V gene, CDR1 is SGDLS and CDR2 is YYNGEE. The CDR3 covers 15 residues. The assay was immunoSEQ multiplex PCR, and TCRdb's table has in-frame clones only and misses some. The data show around 40,000 clones, approximately 85% seen once. The sequencing sample was made of peripheral blood. The receptor was isolated from a human donor in a cohort sampled during active COVID-19. J is TRBJ2-3 and V is TRBV9; 9 bases match TRBD1. This chain's CDR3 is CASSDRDRVSDTQYF. The DNA of the CDR3 is TGTGCCAGCAGCGACCGGGACAGGGTGTCAGATACGCAGTATTTT. Drawing the rest from reference TRBV9 and TRBJ2-3, the complete variable domain is DSGVTQTPKHLITATGQRVTLRCSPRSGDLSVYWYQQSLDQGLQFLIQYYNGEERAKGNILERFSAQQFPDLHSELNLSSLELGDSALYFCASSDRDRVSDTQYFGPGTRLTVL.